This T cell receptor beta chain was captured by sequencing in a study of T cell responses to AZD1222 COVID-19 vaccine. Findings and limits, study-wide: The peak T cell response came first, and repertoires were sampled only after it. Spike was spanned by vaccine-associated CD4 TCRs, with dominance at 160-218 and 743-854. Unmutated regions of variants are reportedly targeted by nearly half of spike-specific TCRs. Possibly, clonal diversity was underestimated; donors were largely white British and included more females.

Turning to this clone: Its matching antigen is unknown.

Sequencing was performed with immunoSEQ multiplex PCR; in TCRdb, only in-frame clones are kept and a portion is missing. The sample lists 170,000 or so clones; approximately 95% were seen once. CDR3 length equals 16 residues. The V gene's germline CDR1 is SGHVS and CDR2 FQNEAQ. V lost 5 bases and J lost 6; bases outside the gene matches: 8. The receptor was isolated from an adult who received the MenACWY meningococcal vaccine as a control. The sequencing used peripheral blood, collected 28 days after the second dose of the MenACWY control vaccine. This sequence joins TRBV7-8 and TRBJ1-5, with TRBD1 matching over 12 bases. The CDR3 DNA reads TGTGCCAGCAGCCCGCGGGACAGGGGGCTGAGTCAGCCCCAGCATTTT. This encodes CASSPRDRGLSQPQHF.